This TCR beta chain was identified during a study of blood T cells in healthy people across ages. Study context: Researchers report that template switching captured about one barcoded beta molecule per two T cells.

The sample holds a few counts of this clonotype. At one boundary the junction diverges from the germline segment, which might be a read error. A second PCR of about 6 to 12 cycles used a sample-barcoded 5' primer and a J-beta primer mix. Every molecule of cDNA carried a tag from a template-switch adaptor with 12 random nucleotides. TCRdb reanalysed the 5' RACE reads using MiXCR and keeps one entry per CDR3 protein. Among around 990,000 distinct CDR3 sequences listed, around 25% were seen once. The same specimen was also included in a second study, on T cells of mothers and their children.

This TCR came from a girl aged 2 to 10 in good health. The sequencing sample was made of blood.

The CDR3 region is CACSRDSNTGELFF. CDR3 in DNA: TGTGCCTGCAGTCGGGATTCGAACACCGGGGAGCTGTTTTTT. The V gene is TRBV2, the J gene TRBJ2-2; maybe TRBD2 (5 bases). The CDR3 covers 14 residues. Germline V gene data show CDR1 as SNHLY and CDR2 as FYNNEI.